This TCR beta chain was sequenced during a study of post-analysis software for immune sequencing data (dated by TCRdb to about 2015). About the study as a whole: Relapsing-remitting, secondary progressive and progressive-relapsing multiple sclerosis were recorded as disease courses, and subtype annotation was lacking for some patients. The patient repertoires were set against about 12 previously published healthy control repertoires from donors whose ages ranged from roughly 6 to 27 years. A subset of samples was prepared in parallel using single-end sample barcoding, then pooled and co-amplified after Illumina adapter ligation.

V lost 5 bases and J lost 4 bases; the stretch between them is 14 bases long. The CDR3 numbers 14 residues from cysteine through phenylalanine. Of all the DNA, just the CDR3 is kept, 42 bases in frame from base 1. The germline V gene specifies SGHVS as CDR1 and FQNEAQ as CDR2. Library preparation employed PCR. Sequenced on an Illumina HiSeq 2500. To reduce PCR and sequencing biases, unique molecular identifiers were incorporated into the TCR beta cDNA libraries. Every 1 to 10 million input T cells yielded approximately 500,000 cDNA molecules, meaning each molecule approximated one T cell. The same protocol used for the earlier healthy control dataset was applied to prepare and sequence the patient libraries. Samples belonging to the same batch were prepared together, multiplexed and sequenced on a shared HiSeq lane. The study's own analysis went as follows. MIGEC was used to process the raw barcoded reads, and molecular identifier groups with only a single read were discarded before consensus assembly and CDR3 extraction. VDJtools was used for post-analysis of the clonotype tables, with diversity normalized by down-sampling every dataset to the smallest sample size. Repertoire overlap clustering matched CDR3 amino acid but not nucleotide sequences to correct batch-related cross-sample contamination. Using fastp trimming at Q25 and MiXCR clonotype assembly, TCRdb reanalyzed the public sequencing data and kept in-frame beta chains. Rows are combined by CDR3 protein, so each entry shows the most common genes and DNA. The V and J calls reflect TCRdb's pipeline rather than the authors' work. The sample has 450,000 to 650,000 distinct CDR3 sequences on record, 40% to 50% of them singletons. More than 1.5% of the sample lies in the top ten.

Of note for this clonotype: Its antigen is unknown. Base qualities were left out, and no much larger clone turns up one base away.

To demonstrate the VDJtools post-analysis software, the study profiled TCR beta repertoires from the peripheral blood of some 13 young patients with multiple sclerosis. Multiple sclerosis patients were children and adolescents aged roughly 6 to 16 years. Summary of the overall study and its limitations: Strong co-clustering of samples prepared in the same batch was shown by direct clustering with F measure, prompting a batch-effect correction. Significantly higher frequencies in patients than in controls were found for five or six TRBV segments, including TRBV5-6, TRBV5-1 and TRBV20-1. The control group was slightly older than the multiple sclerosis patient group. Multiple sclerosis patients had significantly lower normalized Chao1 diversity than controls, a result that suggests substantial peripheral T-cell clonal expansion.

The chain is assembled from TRBV7-8 and TRBJ1-1; the D segment cannot be called with confidence. The sequenced sample was blood. The sequence was obtained from a girl aged 5 to 17 with multiple sclerosis. The CDR3 has the sequence CASSHDRQSTEAFF. The nucleotide sequence reads as follows: TGTGCCAGCAGCCACGACCGTCAAAGCACTGAAGCTTTCTTT.